The clone carrying this T cell receptor beta chain was seen more than once but under ten times. The data derive from a study of early T cells in non-severe SARS-CoV-2 infection. A single record per CDR3 protein comes from TCRdb applying MiXCR to the 5' RACE reads. The sample lists 80,000 to 95,000 distinct CDR3 sequences; about an eighth were seen once. V lost 3 bases and J 5 bases, leaving 14 bases between the germline ends. Looked up from germline, CDR1 is SGHTA and CDR2 is FQGNSA. The CDR3 runs to 14 residues. The chain carries TRBV7-2 and TRBJ2-7, with a weak D call TRBD2 (6 bases). This TCR derives from an adult who was a healthcare worker with PCR-confirmed SARS-CoV-2 infection or an uninfected control (not recorded which). Sequenced sample: whole blood. The CDR3 loop is CASSLRGRVHEQYF. The DNA for the CDR3 is TGTGCCAGCAGCTTGCGGGGCAGGGTCCACGAGCAGTACTTC.